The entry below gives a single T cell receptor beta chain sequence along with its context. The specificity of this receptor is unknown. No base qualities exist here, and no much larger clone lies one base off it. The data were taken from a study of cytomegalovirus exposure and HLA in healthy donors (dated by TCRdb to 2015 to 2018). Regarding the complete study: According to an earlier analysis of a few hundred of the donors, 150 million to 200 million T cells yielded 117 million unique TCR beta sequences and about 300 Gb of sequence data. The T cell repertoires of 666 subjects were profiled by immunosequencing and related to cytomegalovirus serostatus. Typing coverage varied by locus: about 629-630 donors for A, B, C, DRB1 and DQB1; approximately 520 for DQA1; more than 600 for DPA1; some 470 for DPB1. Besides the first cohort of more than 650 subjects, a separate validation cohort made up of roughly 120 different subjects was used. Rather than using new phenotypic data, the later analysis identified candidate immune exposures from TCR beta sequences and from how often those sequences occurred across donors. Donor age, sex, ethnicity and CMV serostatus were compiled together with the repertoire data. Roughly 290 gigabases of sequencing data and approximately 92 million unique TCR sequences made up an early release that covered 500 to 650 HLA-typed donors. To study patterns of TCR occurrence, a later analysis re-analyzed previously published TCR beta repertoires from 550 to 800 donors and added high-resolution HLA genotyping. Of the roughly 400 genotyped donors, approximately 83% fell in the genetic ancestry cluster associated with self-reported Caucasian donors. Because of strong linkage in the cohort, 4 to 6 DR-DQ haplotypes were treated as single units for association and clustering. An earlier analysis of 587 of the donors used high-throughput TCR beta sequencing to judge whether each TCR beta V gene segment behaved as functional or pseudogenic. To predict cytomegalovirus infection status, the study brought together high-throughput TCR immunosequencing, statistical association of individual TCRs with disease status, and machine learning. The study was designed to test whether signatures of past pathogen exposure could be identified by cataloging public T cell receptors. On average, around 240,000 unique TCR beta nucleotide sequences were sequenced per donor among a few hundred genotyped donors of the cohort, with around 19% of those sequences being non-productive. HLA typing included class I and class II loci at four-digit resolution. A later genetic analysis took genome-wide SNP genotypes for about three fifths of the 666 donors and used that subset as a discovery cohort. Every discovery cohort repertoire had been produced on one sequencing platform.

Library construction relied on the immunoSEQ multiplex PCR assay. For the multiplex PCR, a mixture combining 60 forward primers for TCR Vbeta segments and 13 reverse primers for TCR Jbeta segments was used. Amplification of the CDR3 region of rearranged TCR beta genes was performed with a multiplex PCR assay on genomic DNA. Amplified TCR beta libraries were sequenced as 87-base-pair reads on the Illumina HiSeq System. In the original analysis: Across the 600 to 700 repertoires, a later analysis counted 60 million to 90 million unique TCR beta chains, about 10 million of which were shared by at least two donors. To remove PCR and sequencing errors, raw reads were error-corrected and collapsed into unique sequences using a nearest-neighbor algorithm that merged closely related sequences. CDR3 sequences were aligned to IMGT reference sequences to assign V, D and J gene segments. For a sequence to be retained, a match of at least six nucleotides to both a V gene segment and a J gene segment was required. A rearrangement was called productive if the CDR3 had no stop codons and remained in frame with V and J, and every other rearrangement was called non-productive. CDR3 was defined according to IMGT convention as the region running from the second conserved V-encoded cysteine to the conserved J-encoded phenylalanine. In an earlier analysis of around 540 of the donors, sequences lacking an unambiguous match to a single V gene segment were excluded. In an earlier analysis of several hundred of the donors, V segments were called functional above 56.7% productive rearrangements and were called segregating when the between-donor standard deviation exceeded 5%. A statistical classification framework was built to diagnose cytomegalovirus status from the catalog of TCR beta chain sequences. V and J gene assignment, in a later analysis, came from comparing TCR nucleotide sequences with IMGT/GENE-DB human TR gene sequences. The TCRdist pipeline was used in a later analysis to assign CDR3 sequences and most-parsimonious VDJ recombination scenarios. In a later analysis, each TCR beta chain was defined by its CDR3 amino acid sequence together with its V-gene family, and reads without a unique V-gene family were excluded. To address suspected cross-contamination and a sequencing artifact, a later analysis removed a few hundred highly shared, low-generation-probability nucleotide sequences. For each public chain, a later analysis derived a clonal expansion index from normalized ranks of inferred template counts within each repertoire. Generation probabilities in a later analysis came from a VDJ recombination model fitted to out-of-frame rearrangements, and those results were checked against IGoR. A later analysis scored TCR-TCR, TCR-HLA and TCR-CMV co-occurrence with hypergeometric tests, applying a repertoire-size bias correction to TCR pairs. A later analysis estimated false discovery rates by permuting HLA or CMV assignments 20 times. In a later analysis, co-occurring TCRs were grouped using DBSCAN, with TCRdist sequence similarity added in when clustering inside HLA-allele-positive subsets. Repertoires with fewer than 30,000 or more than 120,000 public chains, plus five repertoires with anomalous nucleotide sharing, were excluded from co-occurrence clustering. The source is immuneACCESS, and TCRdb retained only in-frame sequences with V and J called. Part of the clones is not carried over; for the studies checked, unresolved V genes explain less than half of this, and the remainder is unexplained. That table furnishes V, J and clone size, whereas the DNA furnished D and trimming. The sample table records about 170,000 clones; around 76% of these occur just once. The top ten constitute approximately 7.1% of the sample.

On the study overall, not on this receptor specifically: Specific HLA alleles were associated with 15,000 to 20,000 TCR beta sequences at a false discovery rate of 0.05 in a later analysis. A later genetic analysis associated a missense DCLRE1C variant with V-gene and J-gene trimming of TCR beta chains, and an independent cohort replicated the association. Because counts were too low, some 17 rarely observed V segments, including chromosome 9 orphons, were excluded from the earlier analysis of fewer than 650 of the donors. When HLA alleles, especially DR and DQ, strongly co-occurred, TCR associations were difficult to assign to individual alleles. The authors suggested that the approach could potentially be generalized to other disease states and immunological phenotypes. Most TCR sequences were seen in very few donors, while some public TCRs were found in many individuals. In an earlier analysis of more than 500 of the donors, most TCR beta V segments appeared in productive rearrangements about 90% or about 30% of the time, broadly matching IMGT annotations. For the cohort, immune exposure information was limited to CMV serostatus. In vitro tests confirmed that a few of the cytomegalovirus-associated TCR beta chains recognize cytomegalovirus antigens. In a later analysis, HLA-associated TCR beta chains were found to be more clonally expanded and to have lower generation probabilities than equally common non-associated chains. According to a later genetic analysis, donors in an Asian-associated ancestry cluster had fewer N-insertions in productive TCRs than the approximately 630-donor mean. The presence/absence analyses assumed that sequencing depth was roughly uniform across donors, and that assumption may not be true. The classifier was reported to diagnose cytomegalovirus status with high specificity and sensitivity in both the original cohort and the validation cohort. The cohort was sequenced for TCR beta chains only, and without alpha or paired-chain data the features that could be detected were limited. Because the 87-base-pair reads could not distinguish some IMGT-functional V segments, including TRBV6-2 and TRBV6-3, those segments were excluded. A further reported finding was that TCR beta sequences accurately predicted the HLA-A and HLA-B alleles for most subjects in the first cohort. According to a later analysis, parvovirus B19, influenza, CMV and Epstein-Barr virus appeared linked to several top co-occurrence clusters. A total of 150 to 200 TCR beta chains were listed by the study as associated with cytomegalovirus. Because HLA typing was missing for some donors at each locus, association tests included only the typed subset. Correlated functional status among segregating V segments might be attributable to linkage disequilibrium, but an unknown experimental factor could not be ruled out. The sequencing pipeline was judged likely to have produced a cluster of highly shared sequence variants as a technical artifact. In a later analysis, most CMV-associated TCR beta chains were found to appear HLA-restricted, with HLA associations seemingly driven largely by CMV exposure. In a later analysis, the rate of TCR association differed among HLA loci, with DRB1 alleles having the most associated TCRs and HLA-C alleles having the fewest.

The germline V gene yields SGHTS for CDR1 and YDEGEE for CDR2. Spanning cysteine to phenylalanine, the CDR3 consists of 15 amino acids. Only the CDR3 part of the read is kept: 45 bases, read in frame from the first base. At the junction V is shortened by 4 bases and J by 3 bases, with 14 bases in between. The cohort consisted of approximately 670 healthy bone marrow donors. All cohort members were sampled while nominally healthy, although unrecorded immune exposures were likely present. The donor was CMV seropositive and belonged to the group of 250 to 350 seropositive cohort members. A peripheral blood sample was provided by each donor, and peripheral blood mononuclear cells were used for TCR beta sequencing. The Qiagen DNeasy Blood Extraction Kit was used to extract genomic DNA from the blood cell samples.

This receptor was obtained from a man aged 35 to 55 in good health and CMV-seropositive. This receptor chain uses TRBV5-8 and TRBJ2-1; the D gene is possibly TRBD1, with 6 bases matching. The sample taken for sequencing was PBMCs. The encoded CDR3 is CASSPTGFRYNEQFF. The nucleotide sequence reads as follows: TGTGCCAGCAGCCCTACAGGGTTTCGCTACAATGAGCAGTTCTTC.